Included here is one T cell receptor beta chain sequence, with context. This clone has a single count. No antigen is known for it. Within one base of it there is no much larger clone, and no base qualities were kept. The data belong to a study of blood T cell repertoires in COVID-19 (TCRdb year 2020). For the wider study: Samples covering the acute and convalescent phases of COVID-19 were provided by collaborators in the United States, Italy and Spain. The prospective study material was composed of cDNA or gDNA derived from T cells, B-cell-depleted T cells, or PBMCs. Subjects who had been exposed to COVID-19, were actively infected with it, or had recovered from it provided the deeply sampled blood TCRbeta repertoires that made up the dataset. The repertoires were made available in a free public database intended to serve as a resource for research on the immune response to SARS-CoV-2. The samples were drawn from the first 160 participants of the ongoing ImmuneRACE study and from 1,254 subjects provided by 6 global collaborators. Sample metadata almost always included a de-identified subject ID, COVID-19 status, age in years and sex. Where HLA class I and class II types were available, the types were taken from metadata supplied by the sample provider, not from assay-based typing. Broad study findings and their caveats: How much clinical and demographic metadata was included differed by source and by participant, and the metadata was provided uncurated.

Participants in the prospective study were aged roughly 18 to 100 years, lived in some 24 United States geographic areas, and enrolled through a virtual design. In the prospective study, cohorts were assigned on the basis of participant-reported clinical history obtained from a screening survey and a study questionnaire. ImmuneRACE Cohort 3 recovered participants were defined by two consecutive negative NP/OP PCR tests, healthcare professional clearance, or symptom resolution. In the prospective study, whole blood, serum and a nasopharyngeal or oropharyngeal swab were collected from each participant by mobile phlebotomists. Additional blood draws and questionnaires over an approximately 2-month period could optionally be provided by prospective study participants. Prospective study blood samples were shipped either frozen or at room temperature before DNA extraction. CDR1 and CDR2 were assigned from the germline V gene as SGHAT and FQNNGV. V is cut by 5 bases and J by 8 bases, and the space between the germline ends is 9 bases. The CDR3 starts with the cysteine, ends with the phenylalanine, and has 12 residues. Of all the DNA, just the CDR3 is kept, 36 bases in frame from base 1.

TCRbeta CDR3 regions were amplified from genomic DNA using the immunoSEQ Assay, a bias-controlled multiplex PCR. The original methods were these. Within the assay, amplification of reference gene primers was used to estimate how many nucleated cells each sample contained. To quantify the absolute abundance of each unique TCRbeta CDR3 rearrangement, sequence reads were collapsed and filtered. For each sample, productive Simpson clonality was calculated as the square root of Simpson's diversity index over productive rearrangements. As stored in TCRdb, this immuneACCESS dataset retains in-frame rearrangements with V and J assigned. A fraction of the clones does not appear; measured against another copy, unresolved V genes explain less than half of the discrepancy, and the remainder lacks a known reason. The DNA was the basis for D and trimming; V, J and clone size are from that table. This sample has 150,000 to 250,000 clones in its table, and roughly 87% of those were observed once. The top ten constitute approximately 2.1% of the sample.

The chain links TRBV11-2 with TRBJ1-4; TRBD1 might be the D gene, on 5 matching bases. This clonotype was sampled from a woman in her 30s who had recovered from COVID-19. Material for sequencing was PBMCs or T cells enriched from blood (not recorded which). The DNA sequence follows: TGTGCCAGCAGCGAGAACAGGGAAAAACTGTTTTTT. This codes for CASSENREKLFF.